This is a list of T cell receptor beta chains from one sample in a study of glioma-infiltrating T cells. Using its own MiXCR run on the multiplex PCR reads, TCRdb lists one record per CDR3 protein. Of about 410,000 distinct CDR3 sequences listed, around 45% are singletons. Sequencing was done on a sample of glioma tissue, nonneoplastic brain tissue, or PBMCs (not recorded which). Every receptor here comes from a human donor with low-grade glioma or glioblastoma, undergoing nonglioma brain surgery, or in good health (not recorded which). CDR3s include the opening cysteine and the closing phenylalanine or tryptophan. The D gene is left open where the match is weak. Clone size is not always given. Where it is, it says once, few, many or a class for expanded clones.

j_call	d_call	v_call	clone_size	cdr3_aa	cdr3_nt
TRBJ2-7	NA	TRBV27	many	CASSFAGRYEQYF	TGTGCCAGCAGTTTTGCAGGGAGGTACGAGCAGTACTTC
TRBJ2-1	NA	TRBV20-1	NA	CSAPGRDTYNEQFF	TGCAGTGCCCCAGGACGGGATACCTACAATGAGCAGTTCTTC
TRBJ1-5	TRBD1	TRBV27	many	CASSSQGAGNQPQHF	TGTGCCAGCAGTTCACAGGGGGCCGGCAATCAGCCCCAGCATTTT
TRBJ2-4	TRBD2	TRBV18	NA	CASSPTSGGTKNIQYF	TGTGCCAGCTCACCAACTAGCGGTGGTACCAAAAACATTCAGTACTTC
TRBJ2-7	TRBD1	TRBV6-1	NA	CAISGQGNEQYF	TGTGCCATCAGTGGACAGGGGAACGAGCAGTACTTC
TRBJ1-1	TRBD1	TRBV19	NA	CASSIGTGWAEAFF	TGTGCCAGTAGTATCGGGACAGGTTGGGCTGAAGCTTTCTTT
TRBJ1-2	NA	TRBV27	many	CASSPTGIQSYGYTF	TGTGCCAGCAGTCCGACAGGAATTCAATCCTATGGCTACACCTTC
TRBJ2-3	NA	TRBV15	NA	CATSRLARGPEDTQYF	TGTGCCACCAGCAGATTAGCAAGAGGGCCCGAAGATACGCAGTATTTT
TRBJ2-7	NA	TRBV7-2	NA	CASSLVGPVLYEQYF	TGTGCCAGCAGCTTAGTGGGGCCTGTCCTCTACGAGCAGTACTTC
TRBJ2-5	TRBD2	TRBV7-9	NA	CASSLVTSGSETQYF	TGTGCCAGCAGCTTAGTTACTAGCGGGAGTGAGACCCAGTACTTC
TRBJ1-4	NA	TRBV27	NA	CASSYGPPATNEKLFF	TGTGCCAGCAGTTACGGTCCTCCTGCAACTAATGAAAAACTGTTTTTT
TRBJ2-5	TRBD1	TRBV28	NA	CASSFWTGLETQYF	TGTGCCAGCAGTTTCTGGACAGGCCTTGAGACCCAGTACTTC
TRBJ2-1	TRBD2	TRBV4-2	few	CASSQGTSGGSYNEQFF	TGTGCCAGCAGCCAAGGGACTAGCGGAGGCTCCTACAATGAGCAGTTCTTC
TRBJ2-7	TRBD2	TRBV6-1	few	CASRPTSGRYEQYF	TGTGCCAGCAGGCCAACTAGCGGACGCTACGAGCAGTACTTC
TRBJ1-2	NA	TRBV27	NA	CASSLAGSGYTF	TGTGCCAGCAGTTTGGCAGGGAGTGGCTACACCTTC
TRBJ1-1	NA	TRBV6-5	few	CAIRAGSEAFF	TGTGCCATCAGAGCAGGGAGTGAAGCTTTCTTT
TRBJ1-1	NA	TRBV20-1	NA	CSACTGTRNWDTEAFF	TGCAGTGCTTGCACCGGGACACGGAATTGGGACACTGAAGCTTTCTTT
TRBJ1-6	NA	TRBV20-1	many	CSADRTVNSPLHF	TGCAGCGCCGACCGGACAGTGAATTCACCCCTCCACTTT
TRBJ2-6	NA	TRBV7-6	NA	CATSREGVGHLSSGANVMTF	TGTGCCACCAGCAGGGAAGGAGTTGGACACTTGTCCTCTGGGGCCAACGTCATGACTTTC
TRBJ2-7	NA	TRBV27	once	CASSYQGPYERYF	TGTGCCAGCAGTTATCAGGGACCCTACGAGCGGTACTTC
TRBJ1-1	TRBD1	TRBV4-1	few	CASASPGQRNTEAFF	TGCGCCAGCGCCTCCCCGGGACAGCGAAACACTGAAGCTTTCTTT
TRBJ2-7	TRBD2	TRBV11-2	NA	CASSLGTSREQYF	TGTGCCAGCAGCCTCGGGACTAGCCGCGAGCAGTACTTC
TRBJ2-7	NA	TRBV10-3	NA	CACTPGPALTNEQYF	TGTGCCTGCACCCCTGGCCCGGCCTTGACAAACGAGCAGTACTTC
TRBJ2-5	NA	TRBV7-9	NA	CASSPPQRTQYF	TGTGCCAGCAGCCCGCCGCAGCGGACCCAGTACTTC
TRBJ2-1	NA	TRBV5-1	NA	CASSWGGSGSYNEQFF	TGCGCCAGCAGCTGGGGTGGTAGCGGCTCCTACAATGAGCAGTTCTTC
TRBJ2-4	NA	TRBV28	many	CASRDIAKNIQYF	TGTGCCAGCAGAGACATAGCCAAAAACATTCAGTACTTC
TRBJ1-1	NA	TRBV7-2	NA	CASSSEINTEAFF	TGTGCCAGCAGCTCAGAGATAAACACTGAAGCTTTCTTT
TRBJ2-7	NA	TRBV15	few	CATSRGQGYYEQYF	TGTGCCACCAGCAGAGGCCAGGGGTACTACGAGCAGTACTTC
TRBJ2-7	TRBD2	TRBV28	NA	CASHAGAGGYEQYF	TGTGCCAGCCACGCCGGAGCGGGAGGTTACGAGCAGTACTTC
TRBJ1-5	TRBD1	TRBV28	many	CASGGQGSNQPQHF	TGTGCCAGCGGTGGACAGGGGTCCAATCAGCCCCAGCATTTT
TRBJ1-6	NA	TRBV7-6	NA	CASSPMRSGSNSPLHF	TGTGCTAGCAGCCCCATGCGATCCGGTTCTAATTCACCCCTCCACTTT
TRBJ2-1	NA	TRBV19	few	CASTGPGIRNEQFF	TGTGCCAGTACGGGACCTGGGATTCGCAATGAGCAGTTCTTC
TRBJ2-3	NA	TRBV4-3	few	CASSQDMREGADTQYF	TGCGCCAGCAGCCAAGATATGCGGGAAGGAGCAGATACGCAGTATTTT
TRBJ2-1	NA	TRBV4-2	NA	CASIPGPSSYNEQFF	TGTGCCAGCATCCCGGGACCAAGCTCCTACAATGAGCAGTTCTTC
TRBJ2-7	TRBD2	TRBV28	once	CASSSLAGGYPYEQYF	TGTGCCAGCAGTTCGTTAGCGGGAGGGTACCCCTACGAGCAGTACTTC
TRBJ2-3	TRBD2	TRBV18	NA	CASSLLAGDLGTQYF	TGTGCCAGCTCACTACTAGCGGGAGATCTGGGGACGCAGTATTTT
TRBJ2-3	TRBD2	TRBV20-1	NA	CSARDRLLAGGPYTDTQYF	TGCAGTGCTAGAGATCGTTTACTAGCGGGAGGGCCCTACACAGATACGCAGTATTTT
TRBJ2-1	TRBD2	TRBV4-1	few	CASSQRREGFSYNEQFF	TGCGCCAGCAGCCAGCGGCGGGAGGGCTTCTCCTACAATGAGCAGTTCTTC
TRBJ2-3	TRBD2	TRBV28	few	CASSLGASGSTDTQYF	TGTGCCAGCAGTTTAGGGGCTAGCGGCAGCACAGATACGCAGTATTTT
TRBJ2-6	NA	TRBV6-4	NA	CASSDESTAGANVLTF	TGTGCCAGCAGTGACGAATCTACGGCTGGGGCCAACGTCCTGACTTTC
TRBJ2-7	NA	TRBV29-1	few	CSVSTGTREQYF	TGCAGCGTTTCGACCGGGACACGCGAGCAGTACTTC
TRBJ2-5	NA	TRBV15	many	CATSRKRLDQETQYF	TGTGCCACCAGCAGAAAACGACTAGACCAAGAGACCCAGTACTTC
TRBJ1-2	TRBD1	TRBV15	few	CATSPRQGPGASYTF	TGTGCCACCAGCCCCCGACAGGGTCCGGGCGCGAGCTACACCTTC